This record concerns one TCR beta chain sequence. Here immunoSEQ multiplex PCR was the method, and the copy in TCRdb shows in-frame clones only, minus some. Of hundreds of thousands of clones in the sample, approximately 86% are singletons; the top ten hold around 1.3%. The CDR3 is made up of 14 amino acids. Between the trimmed V and J ends, which lost 5 bases and 0 bases, there was a span of 10 bases. Germline CDR1 reads SGHNT; CDR2 reads YENEEA. This sample was included in a study of cytomegalovirus exposure and HLA in healthy donors. Sample: PBMCs. The sequence was obtained from a woman in her 30s in good health and CMV-seropositive. The rearrangement uses TRBV11-3 and TRBJ2-5; D is unresolved. As DNA, the CDR3 is TGTGCCAGCAGCCAAGGCGGAGACCAAGAGACCCAGTACTTC. Amino acids: CASSQGGDQETQYF.